The entry below gives a single T cell receptor beta chain sequence along with its context. Germline V CDR1 and CDR2: SGDLS, YYNGEE. V was clipped by 0 bases and J by 8 bases; unmatched bases: 11. This CDR3 is 17 amino acids long. TCRdb keeps only in-frame clones here, not all; method: immunoSEQ multiplex PCR. The repertoire holds roughly 60,000 clones, with 90% to 96% as singletons. These data come from a study of cytomegalovirus exposure and HLA in healthy donors. Study-level information: The same platform was used for the 120 validation repertoires and the approximately 700 first-cohort repertoires, a later analysis reported.

The rearrangement joins TRBV9 to TRBJ2-1; the match to TRBD2 covers 10 bases. This sequence was found in a woman aged 18-35 years in good health and CMV-seronegative. Sequenced input: PBMCs. The CDR3 region has the DNA TGTGCCAGCAGCGTAGCTACCGGGCTAGCGGGAGTCGATGAGCAGTTCTTC. Translation: CASSVATGLAGVDEQFF. Full variable domain (missing parts from reference TRBV9 and TRBJ2-1): DSGVTQTPKHLITATGQRVTLRCSPRSGDLSVYWYQQSLDQGLQFLIQYYNGEERAKGNILERFSAQQFPDLHSELNLSSLELGDSALYFCASSVATGLAGVDEQFFGPGTRLTVL.